What follows describes a single T cell receptor (beta chain). This record comes from a study of T cell changes during pregnancy in multiple sclerosis. Generated by immunoSEQ multiplex PCR, the TCRdb table keeps only in-frame clones and is missing some. The top ten hold about 3% of the sample, which has tens of thousands of clones, under 95% seen once. The germline V gene encodes CDR1 SEHNR and CDR2 FQNEAQ (reference sequence). This CDR3 has 15 residues. The V gene end was trimmed by 0 bases and the J gene end by 3 bases; junction bases not matched to a gene: 5. The chain combines TRBV7-9 with TRBJ2-7; the match to TRBD2 covers 7 bases. The specimen comprised CD8+ T cells from peripheral blood mononuclear cells, sampled in the third trimester of pregnancy. This receptor was identified in a female donor with multiple sclerosis, enrolled in a pregnancy study. The CDR3 DNA is TGTGCCAGCAGCTTAGCGGGAGGGCCGGACTACGAGCAGTACTTC. Amino acid sequence: CASSLAGGPDYEQYF.